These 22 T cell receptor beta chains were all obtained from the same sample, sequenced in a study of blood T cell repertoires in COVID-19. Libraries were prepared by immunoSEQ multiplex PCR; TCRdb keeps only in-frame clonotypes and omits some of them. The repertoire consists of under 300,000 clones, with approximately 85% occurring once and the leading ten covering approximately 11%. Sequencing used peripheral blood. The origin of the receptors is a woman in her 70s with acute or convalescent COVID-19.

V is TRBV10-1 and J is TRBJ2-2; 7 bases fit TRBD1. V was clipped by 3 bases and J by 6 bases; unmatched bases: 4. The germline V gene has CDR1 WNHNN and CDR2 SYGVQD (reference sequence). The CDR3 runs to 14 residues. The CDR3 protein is CASSDTGDSGELFF. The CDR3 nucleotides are TGCGCCAGCAGTGATACAGGGGATTCCGGGGAGCTGTTTTTT.

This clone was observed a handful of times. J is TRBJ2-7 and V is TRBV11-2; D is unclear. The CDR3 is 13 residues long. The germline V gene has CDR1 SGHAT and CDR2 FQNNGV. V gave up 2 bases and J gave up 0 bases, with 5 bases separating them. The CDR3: CASSLLTSYEQYF. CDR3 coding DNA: TGTGCCAGCAGCTTACTAACCTCCTACGAGCAGTACTTC.

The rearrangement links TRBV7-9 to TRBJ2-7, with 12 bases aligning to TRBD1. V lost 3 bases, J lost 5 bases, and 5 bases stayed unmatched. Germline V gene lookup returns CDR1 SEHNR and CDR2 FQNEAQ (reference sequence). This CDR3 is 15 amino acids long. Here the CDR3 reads CASSFSGTGGDEQYF. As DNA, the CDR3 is TGTGCCAGCAGCTTCTCCGGGACAGGGGGCGACGAGCAGTACTTC.

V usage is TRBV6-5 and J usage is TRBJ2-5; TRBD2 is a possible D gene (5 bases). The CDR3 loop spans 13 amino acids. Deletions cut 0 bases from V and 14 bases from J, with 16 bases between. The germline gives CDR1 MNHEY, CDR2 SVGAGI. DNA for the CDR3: TGTGCCAGCAGTTACTCGAGGTCGAGGAGGTTCTACTTC. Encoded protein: CASSYSRSRRFYF.

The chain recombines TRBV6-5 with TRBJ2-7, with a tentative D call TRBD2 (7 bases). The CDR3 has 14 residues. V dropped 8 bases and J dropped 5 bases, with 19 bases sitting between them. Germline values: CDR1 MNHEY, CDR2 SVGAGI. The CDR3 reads CASGARRGADEQYF. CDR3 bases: TGTGCCAGCGGGGCCCGTCGGGGGGCAGACGAGCAGTACTTC.

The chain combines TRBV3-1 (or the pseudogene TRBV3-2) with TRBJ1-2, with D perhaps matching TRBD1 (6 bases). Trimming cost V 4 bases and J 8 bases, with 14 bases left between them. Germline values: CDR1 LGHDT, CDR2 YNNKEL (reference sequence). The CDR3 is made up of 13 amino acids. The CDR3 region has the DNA TGTGCCAGCAGCCCCCGGGACAATTTAGGCTACACCTTC. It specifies CASSPRDNLGYTF.

The CDR3 nucleotides read TGTGCCAGCAGCTTCTGGTCAGGTGAGCAGTTCTTC. The encoded protein is CASSFWSGEQFF. The chain joins TRBV5-4 to TRBJ2-1; D unclear. V lost 2 bases, J lost 9 bases, and 9 bases lay in between. Germline loops: CDR1 SGHNT, CDR2 YYREEE (reference sequence). The CDR3 contains 12 residues.

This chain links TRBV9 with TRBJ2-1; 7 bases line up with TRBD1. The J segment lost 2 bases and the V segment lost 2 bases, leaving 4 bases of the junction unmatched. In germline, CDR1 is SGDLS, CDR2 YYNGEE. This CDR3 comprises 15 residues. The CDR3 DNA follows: TGTGCCAGCAGCGTGGGGACAGTCACCTACAATGAGCAGTTCTTC. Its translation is CASSVGTVTYNEQFF.

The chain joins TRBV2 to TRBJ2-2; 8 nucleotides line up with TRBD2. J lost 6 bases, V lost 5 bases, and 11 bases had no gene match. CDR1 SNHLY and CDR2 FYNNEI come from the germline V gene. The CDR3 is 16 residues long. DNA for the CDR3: TGTGCCAGCAGTAGGTCGGGGGGGCCTTATCCCGGGGAGCTGTTTTTT. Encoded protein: CASSRSGGPYPGELFF.

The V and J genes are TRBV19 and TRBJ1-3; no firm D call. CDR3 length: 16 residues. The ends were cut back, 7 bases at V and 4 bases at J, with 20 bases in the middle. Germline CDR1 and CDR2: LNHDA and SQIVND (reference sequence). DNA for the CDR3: TGTGCCAGTAATCATGGAGGAGGGAATCGCGGAAACACCATATATTTT. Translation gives CASNHGGGNRGNTIYF.

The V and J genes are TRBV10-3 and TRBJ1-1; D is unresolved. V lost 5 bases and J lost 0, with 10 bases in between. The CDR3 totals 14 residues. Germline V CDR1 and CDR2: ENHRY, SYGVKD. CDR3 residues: CAISKNGMNTEAFF. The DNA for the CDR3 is TGTGCCATCAGTAAAAACGGGATGAACACTGAAGCTTTCTTT.

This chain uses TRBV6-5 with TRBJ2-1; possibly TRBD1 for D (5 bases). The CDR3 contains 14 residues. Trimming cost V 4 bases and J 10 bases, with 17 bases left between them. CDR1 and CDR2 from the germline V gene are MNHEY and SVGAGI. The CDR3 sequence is CASSWWGRSNEQFF. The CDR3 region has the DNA TGTGCCAGCAGTTGGTGGGGCCGAAGTAACGAGCAGTTCTTC.

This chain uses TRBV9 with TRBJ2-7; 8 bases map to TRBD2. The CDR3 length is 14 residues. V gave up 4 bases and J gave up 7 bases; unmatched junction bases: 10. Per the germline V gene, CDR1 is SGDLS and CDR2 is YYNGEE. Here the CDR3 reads CASSMTPGTREQYF. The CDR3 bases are TGTGCCAGCAGCATGACTCCCGGGACTAGGGAGCAGTACTTC.

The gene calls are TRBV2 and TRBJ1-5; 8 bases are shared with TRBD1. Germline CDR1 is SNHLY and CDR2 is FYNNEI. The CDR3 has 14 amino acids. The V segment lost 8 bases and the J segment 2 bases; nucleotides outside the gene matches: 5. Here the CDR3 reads CASAYRGGNQPQHF. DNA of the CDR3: TGTGCCAGCGCGTACAGGGGGGGCAATCAGCCCCAGCATTTT.

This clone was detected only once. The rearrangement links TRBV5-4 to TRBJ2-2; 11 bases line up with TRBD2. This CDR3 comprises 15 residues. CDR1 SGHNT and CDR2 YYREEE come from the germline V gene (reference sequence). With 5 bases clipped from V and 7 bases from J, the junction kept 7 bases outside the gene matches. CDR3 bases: TGTGCCAGCAGTTATAGCGGGGGGGCCGGCGGGGAGCTGTTTTTT. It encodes CASSYSGGAGGELFF. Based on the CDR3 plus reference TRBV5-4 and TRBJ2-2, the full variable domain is ETGVTQSPTHLIKTRGQQVTLRCSSQSGHNTVSWYQQALGQGPQFIFQYYREEENGRGNFPPRFSGLQFPNYSSELNVNALELDDSALYLCASSYSGGAGGELFFGEGSRLTVL.

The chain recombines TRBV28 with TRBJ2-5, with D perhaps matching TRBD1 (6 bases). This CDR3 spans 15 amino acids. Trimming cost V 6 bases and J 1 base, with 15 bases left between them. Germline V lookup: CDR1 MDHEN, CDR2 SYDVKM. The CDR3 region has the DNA TGTGCCAGCAGCCTCCCGACAGGTCCCCAAGAGACCCAGTACTTC. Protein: CASSLPTGPQETQYF.

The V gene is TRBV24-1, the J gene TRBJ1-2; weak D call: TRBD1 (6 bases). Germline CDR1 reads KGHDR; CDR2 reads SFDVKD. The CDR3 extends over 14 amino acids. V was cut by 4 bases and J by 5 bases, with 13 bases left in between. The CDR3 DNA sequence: TGTGCCACCAGTGACTTGACAGGACAATATGGCTACACCTTC. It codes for CATSDLTGQYGYTF.

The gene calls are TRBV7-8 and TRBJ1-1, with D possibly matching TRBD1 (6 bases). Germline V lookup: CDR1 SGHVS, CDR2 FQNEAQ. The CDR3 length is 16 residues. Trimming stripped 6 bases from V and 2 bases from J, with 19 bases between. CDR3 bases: TGTGCCAGCAGTCGCACCCCGGGACAAAGCAACACTGAAGCTTTCTTT. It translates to CASSRTPGQSNTEAFF.

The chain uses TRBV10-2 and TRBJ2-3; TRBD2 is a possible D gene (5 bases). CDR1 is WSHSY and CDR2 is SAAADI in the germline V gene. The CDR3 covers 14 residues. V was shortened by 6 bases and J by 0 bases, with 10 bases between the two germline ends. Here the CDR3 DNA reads TGCGCCAGCAGACTCGGGGTCAGCACAGATACGCAGTATTTT. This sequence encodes CASRLGVSTDTQYF.

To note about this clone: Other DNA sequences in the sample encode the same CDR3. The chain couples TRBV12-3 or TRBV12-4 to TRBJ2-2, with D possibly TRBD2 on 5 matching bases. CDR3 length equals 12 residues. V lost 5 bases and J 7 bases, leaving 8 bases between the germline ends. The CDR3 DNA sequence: TGTGCCAGCAGTCTTAGCGACGGGGAGCTGTTTTTT. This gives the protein CASSLSDGELFF.

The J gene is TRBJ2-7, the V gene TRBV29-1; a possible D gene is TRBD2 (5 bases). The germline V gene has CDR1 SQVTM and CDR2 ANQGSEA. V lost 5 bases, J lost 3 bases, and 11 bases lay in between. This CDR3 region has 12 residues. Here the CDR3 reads CSVRDGLYEQYF. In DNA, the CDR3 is TGCAGCGTTAGAGACGGACTCTACGAGCAGTACTTC.

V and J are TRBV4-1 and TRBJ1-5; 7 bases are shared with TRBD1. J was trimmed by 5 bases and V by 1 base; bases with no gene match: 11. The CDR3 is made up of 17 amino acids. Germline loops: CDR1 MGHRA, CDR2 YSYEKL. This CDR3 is CASSQVGAVTGHQPQHF. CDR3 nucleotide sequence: TGCGCCAGCAGCCAAGTAGGGGCCGTGACAGGGCATCAGCCCCAGCATTTT.